This is a list of T cell receptor beta chains from one sample in a study of beta chain features in type 1 diabetes. The data were produced by immunoSEQ multiplex PCR, yet TCRdb's version contains in-frame clones alone and is incomplete. The sample includes over 600,000 clones, around 11% of them seen just once. Sample: naive CD4+ T cells from blood. The origin of the receptors is a man younger than 45 with type 1 diabetes. The CDR3 runs from the conserved cysteine through the conserved F or W. D genes are given only for firm matches. Size is omitted from some rows. Given values are once, few, many or a class for expanded clones.

d_gene | j_gene | v_gene | abundance | CDR3nt | CDR3aa
. | TRBJ1-1 | TRBV6-5 | few | TGTGCCAGCACCTCAGAAAGAGCTGAAGCTTTCTTT | CASTSERAEAFF
. | TRBJ2-3 | TRBV2 | . | TGTGCCAGCAGTGGCAGTGTCCTGGATACGCAGTATTTT | CASSGSVLDTQYF
TRBD2 | TRBJ2-2 | TRBV9 | . | TGTGCCAGCAGCGTTCTGACTAGCGGGGTTGCCGGGGAGCTGTTTTTT | CASSVLTSGVAGELFF
. | TRBJ1-1 | TRBV2 | few | TGTGCCAGCAGGGTGAACAGGGAAGCTTTCTTT | CASRVNREAFF
TRBD1 | TRBJ1-1 | TRBV7-3 | few | TGTGCCAGCAGCTCCTCAACGAGGGACAGGGTGAACACTGAAGCTTTCTTT | CASSSSTRDRVNTEAFF
. | TRBJ2-5 | TRBV5-1 | few | TGCGCCAGCAGCCCATCACCGGAGGGAGAGACCCAGTACTTC | CASSPSPEGETQYF
. | TRBJ2-1 | TRBV30 | few | TGTGCCTGGAGCCCCCTGGGGGGCATTAGAGAGCAGTTCTTC | CAWSPLGGIREQFF
TRBD2 | TRBJ2-5 | TRBV2 | . | TGTGCCAGCAGGACTAGCGGGGGATCCCAAGAGACCCAGTACTTC | CASRTSGGSQETQYF
TRBD1 | TRBJ2-7 | TRBV28 | few | TGTGCCAGCAGTTCGGACAGGAGCTCCTACGAGCAGTACTTC | CASSSDRSSYEQYF
. | TRBJ1-1 | TRBV18 | few | TGTGCCAGCTCAATGGGGCGGAACACTGAAGCTTTCTTT | CASSMGRNTEAFF
. | TRBJ1-2 | TRBV30 | few | TGTGCCTGGACCCAGAACACAGGGATTCATGGCTACACCTTC | CAWTQNTGIHGYTF
. | TRBJ1-1 | TRBV7-9 | few | TGTGCCAGCAGCTCTGGACGGGGTACGGCGAACACTGAAGCTTTCTTT | CASSSGRGTANTEAFF
. | TRBJ1-2 | TRBV7-2 | . | TGTGCCAGCACCGTGGAGCGCGGTGGCTACACCTTC | CASTVERGGYTF
. | TRBJ2-2 | TRBV6-6 | . | TGTGCCAGTGGACACCGAAACACCGGGGAGCTGTTTTTT | CASGHRNTGELFF
. | TRBJ2-3 | TRBV19 | . | TGTGCCAGTAGACAGGCTAAGGGGATAGATACGCAGTATTTT | CASRQAKGIDTQYF
. | TRBJ1-6 | TRBV7-9 | . | TGTGCCAGCAGCTTCTCCAGTACTTCACCCCTCCACTTT | CASSFSSTSPLHF
. | TRBJ1-1 | TRBV7-9 | . | TGTGCCAGCAGCCTCAGGTGGGACACTGAAGCTTTCTTT | CASSLRWDTEAFF
TRBD1 | TRBJ1-6 | TRBV5-4 | . | TGTGCCAGCAGGGGACAGGGTGGTTCACCCCTCCACTTT | CASRGQGGSPLHF
. | TRBJ1-6 | TRBV16 | few | TGTGCCAGCAGCCCGGGAGGGGGGGCCAATTCACCCCTCCACTTT | CASSPGGGANSPLHF
. | TRBJ1-2 | TRBV6-4 | few | TGTGCCAGCAGTGACTCAGGGCAACCGTATGGCTACACCTTC | CASSDSGQPYGYTF
. | TRBJ1-5 | TRBV27 | . | TGTGCCACCGGGGCGGGCAGGGGCGCTCGACCCCAGCATTTT | CATGAGRGARPQHF
. | TRBJ2-7 | TRBV6-1 | . | TGTGCCAGCAGTGAAGGACAGGACAGCCCCTACGAGCAGTACTTC | CASSEGQDSPYEQYF
TRBD1 | TRBJ2-1 | TRBV7-9 | . | TGTGCCAGCAGCTTAGTCAGGGGGAGCTCCTACAATGAGCAGTTCTTC | CASSLVRGSSYNEQFF
. | TRBJ2-7 | TRBV11-2 | . | TGTGCCAGCAGCCAGGGTGGCCCCTACGAGCAGTACTTC | CASSQGGPYEQYF
. | TRBJ1-4 | TRBV9 | . | TGTGCCAGCAGCGTAGTCACGGGGGAAAAACTGTTTTTT | CASSVVTGEKLFF
TRBD2 | TRBJ2-2 | TRBV10-3 | . | TGTGCCACCGGCCCCGCTAGCGGGATCGGGGAGCTGTTTTTT | CATGPASGIGELFF